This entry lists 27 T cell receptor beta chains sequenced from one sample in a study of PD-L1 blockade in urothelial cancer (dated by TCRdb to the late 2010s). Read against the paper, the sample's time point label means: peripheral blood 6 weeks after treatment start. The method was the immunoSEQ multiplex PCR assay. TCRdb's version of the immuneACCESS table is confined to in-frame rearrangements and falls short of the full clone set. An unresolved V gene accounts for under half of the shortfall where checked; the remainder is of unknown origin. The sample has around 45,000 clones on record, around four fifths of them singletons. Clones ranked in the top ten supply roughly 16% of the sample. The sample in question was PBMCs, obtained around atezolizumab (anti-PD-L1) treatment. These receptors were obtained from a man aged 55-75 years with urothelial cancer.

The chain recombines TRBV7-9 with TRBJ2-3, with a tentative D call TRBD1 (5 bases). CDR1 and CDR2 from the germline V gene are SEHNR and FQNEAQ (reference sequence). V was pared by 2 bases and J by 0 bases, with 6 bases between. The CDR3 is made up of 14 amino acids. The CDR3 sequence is CASSLTGSTDTQYF. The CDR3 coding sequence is TGTGCCAGCAGCTTAACAGGTAGCACAGATACGCAGTATTTT.

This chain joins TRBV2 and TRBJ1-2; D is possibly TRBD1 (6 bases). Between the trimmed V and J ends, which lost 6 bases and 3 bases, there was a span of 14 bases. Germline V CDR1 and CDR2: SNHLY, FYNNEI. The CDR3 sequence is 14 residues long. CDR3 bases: TGTGCCAGCAGAGATTACAGGGCGGACTATGGCTACACCTTC. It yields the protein CASRDYRADYGYTF.

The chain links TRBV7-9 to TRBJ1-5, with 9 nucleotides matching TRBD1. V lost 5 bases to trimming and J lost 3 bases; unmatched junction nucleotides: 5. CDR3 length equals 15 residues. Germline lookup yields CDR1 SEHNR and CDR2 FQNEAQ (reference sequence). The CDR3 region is CASSAGTGYNQPQHF. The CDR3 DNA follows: TGTGCCAGCAGCGCCGGGACAGGGTACAATCAGCCCCAGCATTTT.

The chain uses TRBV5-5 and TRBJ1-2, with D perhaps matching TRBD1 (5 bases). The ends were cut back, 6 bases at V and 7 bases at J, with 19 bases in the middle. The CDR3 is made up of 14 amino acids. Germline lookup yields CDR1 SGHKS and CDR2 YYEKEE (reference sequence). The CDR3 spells CASILIVGASGYTF. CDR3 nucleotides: TGTGCCAGCATCCTGATCGTTGGGGCCTCTGGCTACACCTTC.

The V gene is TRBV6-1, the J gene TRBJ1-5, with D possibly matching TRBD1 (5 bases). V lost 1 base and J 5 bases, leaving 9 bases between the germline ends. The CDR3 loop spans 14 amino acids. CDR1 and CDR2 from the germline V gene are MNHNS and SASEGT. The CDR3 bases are TGTGCCAGCAGTGAAGGTCAGGGTGATCAGCCCCAGCATTTT. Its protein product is CASSEGQGDQPQHF.

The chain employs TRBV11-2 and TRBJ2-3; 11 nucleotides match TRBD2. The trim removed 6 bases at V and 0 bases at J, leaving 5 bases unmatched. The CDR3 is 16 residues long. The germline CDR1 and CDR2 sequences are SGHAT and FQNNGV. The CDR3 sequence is CASSLLAGESTDTQYF. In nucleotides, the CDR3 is TGTGCCAGCAGTTTACTAGCGGGGGAGAGCACAGATACGCAGTATTTT.

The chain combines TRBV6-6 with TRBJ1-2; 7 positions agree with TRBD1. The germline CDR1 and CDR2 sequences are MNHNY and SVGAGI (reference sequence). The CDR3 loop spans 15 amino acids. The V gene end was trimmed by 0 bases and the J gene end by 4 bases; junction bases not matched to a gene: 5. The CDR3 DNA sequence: TGTGCCAGCAGTTACTCGGGACAGACAATCTATGGCTACACCTTC. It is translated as CASSYSGQTIYGYTF.

The CDR3 loop reads CAWKQMNTEAFF. The CDR3 nucleotides read TGTGCCTGGAAACAGATGAACACTGAAGCTTTCTTT. The rearrangement uses TRBV30 and TRBJ1-1; D gene ambiguous. The V end was cut by 4 bases, the J end by 0 bases, with 6 bases between. CDR1 GTSNPN and CDR2 SVGIG come from the germline V gene (reference sequence). The CDR3 sequence is 12 residues long.

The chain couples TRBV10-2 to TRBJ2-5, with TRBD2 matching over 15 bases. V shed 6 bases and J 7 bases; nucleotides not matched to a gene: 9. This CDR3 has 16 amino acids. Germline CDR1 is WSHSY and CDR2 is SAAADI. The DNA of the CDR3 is TGCGCCAGCAGCAATGGACTAGCGGGGGGGCGGGGGACCCAGTACTTC. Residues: CASSNGLAGGRGTQYF.

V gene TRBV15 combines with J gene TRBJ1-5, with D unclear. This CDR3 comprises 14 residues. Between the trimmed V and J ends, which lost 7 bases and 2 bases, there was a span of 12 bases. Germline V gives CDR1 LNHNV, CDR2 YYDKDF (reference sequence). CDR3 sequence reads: CATTRGKGNQPQHF. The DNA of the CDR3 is TGTGCCACCACGCGGGGAAAAGGCAATCAGCCCCAGCATTTT. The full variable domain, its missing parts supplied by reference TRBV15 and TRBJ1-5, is DAMVIQNPRYQVTQFGKPVTLSCSQTLNHNVMYWYQQKSSQAPKLLFHYYDKDFNNEADTPDNFQSRRPNTSFCFLDIRSPGLGDTAMYLCATTRGKGNQPQHFGDGTRLSIL.

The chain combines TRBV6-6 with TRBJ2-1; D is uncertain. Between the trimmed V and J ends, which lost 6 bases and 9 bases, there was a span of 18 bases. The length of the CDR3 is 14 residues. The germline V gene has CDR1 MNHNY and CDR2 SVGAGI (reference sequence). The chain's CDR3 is CASSVIEIESEQFF. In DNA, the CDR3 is TGTGCCAGCAGCGTAATCGAAATTGAGAGTGAGCAGTTCTTC.

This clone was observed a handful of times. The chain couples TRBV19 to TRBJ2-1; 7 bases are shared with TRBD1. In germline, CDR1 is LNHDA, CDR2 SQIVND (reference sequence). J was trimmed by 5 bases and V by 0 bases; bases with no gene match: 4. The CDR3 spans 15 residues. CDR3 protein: CASSIEDRDHNEQFF. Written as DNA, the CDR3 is TGTGCCAGTAGTATAGAAGACAGGGATCACAATGAGCAGTTCTTC.

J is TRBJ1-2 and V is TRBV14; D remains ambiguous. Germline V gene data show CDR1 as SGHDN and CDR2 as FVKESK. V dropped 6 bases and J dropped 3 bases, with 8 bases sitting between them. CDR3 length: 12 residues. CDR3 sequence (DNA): TGTGCCAGCAGTCAGGACTACTATGGCTACACCTTC. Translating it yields CASSQDYYGYTF.

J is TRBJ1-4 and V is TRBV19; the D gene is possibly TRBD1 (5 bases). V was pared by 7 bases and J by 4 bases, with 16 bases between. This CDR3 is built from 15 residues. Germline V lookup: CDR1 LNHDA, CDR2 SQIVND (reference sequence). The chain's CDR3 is CASTNAGRFNEKLFF. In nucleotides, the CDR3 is TGTGCCAGTACAAATGCGGGACGGTTTAATGAAAAACTGTTTTTT.

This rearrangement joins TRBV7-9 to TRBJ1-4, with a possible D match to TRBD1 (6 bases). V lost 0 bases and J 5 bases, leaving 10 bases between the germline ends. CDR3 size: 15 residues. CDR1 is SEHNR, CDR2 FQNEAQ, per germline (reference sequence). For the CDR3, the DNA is TGTGCCAGCAGCTTAGCGGCGGGGGCGAATGAAAAACTGTTTTTT. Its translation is CASSLAAGANEKLFF.

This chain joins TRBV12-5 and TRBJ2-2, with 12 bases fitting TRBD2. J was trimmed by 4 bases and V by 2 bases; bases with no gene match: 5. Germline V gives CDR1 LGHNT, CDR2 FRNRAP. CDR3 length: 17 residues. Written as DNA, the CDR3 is TGTGCTAGTGGTTTGCTAGCGGGGGGGCCCAGCACCGGGGAGCTGTTTTTT. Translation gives CASGLLAGGPSTGELFF. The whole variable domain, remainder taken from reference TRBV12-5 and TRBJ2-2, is DARVTQTPRHKVTEMGQEVTMRCQPILGHNTVFWYRQTMMQGLELLAYFRNRAPLDDSGMPKDRFSAEMPDATLATLKIQPSEPRDSAVYFCASGLLAGGPSTGELFFGEGSRLTVL.

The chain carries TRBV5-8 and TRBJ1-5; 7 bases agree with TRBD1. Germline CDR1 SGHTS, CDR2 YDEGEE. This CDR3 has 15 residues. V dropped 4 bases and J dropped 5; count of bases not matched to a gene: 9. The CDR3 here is CASSLTGTVDQPQHF. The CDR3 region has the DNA TGTGCCAGCAGCCTCACCGGGACAGTGGATCAGCCCCAGCATTTT.

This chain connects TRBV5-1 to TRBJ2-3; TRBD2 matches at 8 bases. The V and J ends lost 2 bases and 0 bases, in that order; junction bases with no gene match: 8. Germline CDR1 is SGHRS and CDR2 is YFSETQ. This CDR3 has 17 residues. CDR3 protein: CASSLSLAGLSTDTQYF. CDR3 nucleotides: TGCGCCAGCAGCTTAAGTTTAGCGGGACTAAGCACAGATACGCAGTATTTT.

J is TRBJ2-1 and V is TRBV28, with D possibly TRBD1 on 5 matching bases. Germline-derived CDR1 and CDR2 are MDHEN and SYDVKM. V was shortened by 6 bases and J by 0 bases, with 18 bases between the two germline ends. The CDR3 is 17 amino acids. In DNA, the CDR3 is TGTGCCAGCAGGCGGACACGAGGTCTCCGCTCCTACAATGAGCAGTTCTTC. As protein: CASRRTRGLRSYNEQFF.

The CDR3 region is CASRRRQGTGANVLTF. In nucleotides, the CDR3 is TGTGCCAGCAGACGAAGACAGGGAACTGGGGCCAACGTCCTGACTTTC. The V call is TRBV5-4, the J call TRBJ2-6; the match to TRBD1 covers 7 bases. With 5 bases clipped from V and 2 bases from J, the junction kept 7 bases outside the gene matches. CDR1 is SGHNT and CDR2 is YYREEE in the germline V gene (reference sequence). The CDR3 length is 16 residues.

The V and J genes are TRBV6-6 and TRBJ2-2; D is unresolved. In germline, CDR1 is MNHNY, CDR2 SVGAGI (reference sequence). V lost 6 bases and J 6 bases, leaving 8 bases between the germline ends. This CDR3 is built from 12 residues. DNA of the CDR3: TGTGCCAGCAGCCACCTAGCCGGGGAGCTGTTTTTT. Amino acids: CASSHLAGELFF.

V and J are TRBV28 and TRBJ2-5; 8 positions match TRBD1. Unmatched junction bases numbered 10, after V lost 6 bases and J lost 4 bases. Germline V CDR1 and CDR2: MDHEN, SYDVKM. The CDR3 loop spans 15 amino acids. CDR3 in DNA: TGTGCCAGCAGACAAAGGACAGGGAATCGAGAGACCCAGTACTTC. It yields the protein CASRQRTGNRETQYF.

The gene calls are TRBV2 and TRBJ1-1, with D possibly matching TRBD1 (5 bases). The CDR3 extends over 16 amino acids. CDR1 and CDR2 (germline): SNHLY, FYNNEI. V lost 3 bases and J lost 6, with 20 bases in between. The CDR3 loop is CASSDVLGADSSEAFF. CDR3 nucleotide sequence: TGTGCCAGCAGTGACGTGTTAGGGGCGGATTCATCTGAAGCTTTCTTT.

CDR3 sequence reads: CASSSGDSYEQYF. The DNA for the CDR3 is TGTGCCAGCAGCTCGGGTGATAGCTACGAGCAGTACTTC. The chain employs TRBV7-9 and TRBJ2-7; no clear D. Trimming pared 4 bases from V and 3 bases from J, leaving 10 bases between. CDR3 size: 13 residues. Germline values: CDR1 SEHNR, CDR2 FQNEAQ (reference sequence).

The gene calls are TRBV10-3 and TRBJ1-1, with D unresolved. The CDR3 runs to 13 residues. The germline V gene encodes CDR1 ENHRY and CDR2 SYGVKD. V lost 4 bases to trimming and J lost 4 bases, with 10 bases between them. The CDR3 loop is CAISGQVGTEAFF. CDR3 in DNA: TGTGCCATCAGTGGCCAGGTGGGCACTGAAGCTTTCTTT.

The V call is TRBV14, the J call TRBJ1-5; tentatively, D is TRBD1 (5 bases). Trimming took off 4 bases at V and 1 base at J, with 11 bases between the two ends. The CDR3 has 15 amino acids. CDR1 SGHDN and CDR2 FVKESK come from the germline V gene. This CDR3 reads CASSPGGISNQPQHF. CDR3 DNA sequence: TGTGCCAGCAGCCCGGGGGGAATAAGCAATCAGCCCCAGCATTTT.

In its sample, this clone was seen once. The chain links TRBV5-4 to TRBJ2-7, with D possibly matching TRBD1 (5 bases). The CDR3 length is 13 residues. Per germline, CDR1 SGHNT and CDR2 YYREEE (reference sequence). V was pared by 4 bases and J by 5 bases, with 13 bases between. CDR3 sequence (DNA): TGTGCCAGCAGCAGGGGCCCGCACGACGAGCAGTACTTC. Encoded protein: CASSRGPHDEQYF.